This record looks at one T cell receptor beta chain sequence and its context. The antigen remains unidentified. The sample is drawn from a study of prognosis after radiotherapy for stage I lung cancer. Study information: The period between 2018 and January 2019 saw the enrollment of stage I non-small cell lung cancer patients. Medically, all non-small cell lung cancer patients were deemed inoperable. General observations from the study: Patients who developed distant metastases had lower Shannon entropy after stereotactic body radiation therapy.

Using two-round multiplex PCR, the authors amplified TCR beta CDR3 from genomic DNA. First-round PCR used primers specific to each TRBV and TRBJ gene. TCRdb processed the multiplex PCR reads anew with MiXCR; each CDR3 protein has one entry. The table has about 18,000 distinct CDR3 sequences, around 55% seen once; the top ten hold 25% to 30%. V lost 6 bases and J 1 base, leaving 24 bases between the germline ends. Per germline, CDR1 SGHRS and CDR2 YFSETQ. The CDR3 spans 18 residues. Collection of peripheral blood, in a volume of roughly 6 milliliters, was performed at each of two time points. The V gene is TRBV5-1, the J gene TRBJ2-3; TRBD2 might be the D (5 bases). The clonotype was recovered from a donor over 45 with non-small cell lung cancer. Sample: PBMCs, taken before or after stereotactic body radiation therapy (not recorded which). The chain's CDR3 is CASKTGWLTYGGTDTQYF. CDR3 in DNA: TGCGCCAGCAAAACCGGGTGGTTAACCTACGGGGGCACAGATACGCAGTATTTT.